These 32 T cell receptor beta chains share one sample of origin, sequenced in a study of spatial heterogeneity in lung cancer. The sample's time point: sample taken at primary tumor resection. Whole RNA came from tumor, nontumor lung or frozen PBMC and was sequenced without being sorted. Each CDR3 protein is one row after TCRdb ran MiXCR on the 5' RACE reads. The data contain roughly 39,000 distinct CDR3 sequences, approximately 7% of them seen just once; the ten biggest clones take up about 40%. The sequencing here drew on PBMCs, taken at surgery. The receptors were sampled from a female donor with early-stage non-small cell lung cancer.

In this sample, this clonotype turned up many times. The chain has TRBV18 and TRBJ1-4; D remains unclear. Germline loops: CDR1 KGHSH, CDR2 LQKENI. The CDR3 has 15 residues. Trimming left V 2 bases short and J 0 bases short, with 7 bases between. In DNA form, the CDR3 reads TGTGCCAGCTCACCAATTATGGCAACTAATGAAAAACTGTTTTTT. Amino acids: CASSPIMATNEKLFF.

This clonotype has at least ten counts. V usage is TRBV18 and J usage is TRBJ1-1; tentatively, D is TRBD1 (6 bases). Germline CDR1 is KGHSH and CDR2 is LQKENI. Between the trimmed V and J ends, which lost 2 bases and 11 bases, there was a span of 12 bases. This CDR3 is built from 12 residues. CDR3 bases: TGTGCCAGCTCACCAGTGGGCAGGGGCGCTTTCTTT. Its translation is CASSPVGRGAFF. Looking up the rest from reference TRBV18 and TRBJ1-1 gives the full variable domain: NAGVMQNPRHLVRRRGQEARLRCSPMKGHSHVYWYRQLPEEGLKFMVYLQKENIIDESGMPKERFSAEFPKEGPSILRIQQVVRGDSAAYFCASSPVGRGAFFGQGTRLTVV.

This clonotype was found many times. The chain has TRBV11-2 and TRBJ1-1, with D tentatively TRBD1 (6 bases). Per germline, CDR1 SGHAT and CDR2 FQNNGV. This CDR3 has 14 amino acids. The V and J ends lost 5 bases and 6 bases respectively, with 16 bases between them. The CDR3: CASSLIGGSAEAFF. CDR3 DNA sequence: TGTGCCAGCAGCCTCATCGGGGGCTCCGCTGAAGCTTTCTTT.

This clonotype showed up many times. The chain has TRBV12-3 or TRBV12-4 and TRBJ2-7; tentatively, D is TRBD1 or TRBD2 (5 bases each). Trimming left V 2 bases short and J 4 bases short, with 18 bases between. CDR3 size: 16 residues. CDR3 bases: TGTGCCAGCAGTTTACGCCCTCCGGGACGAGCTTACGAGCAGTACTTC. It yields the protein CASSLRPPGRAYEQYF.

The chain is built from TRBV7-9 and TRBJ2-1, with 10 bases fitting TRBD2. CDR3 length equals 16 residues. Germline values: CDR1 SEHNR, CDR2 FQNEAQ (reference sequence). V shed 3 bases, J shed 8 bases, and the junction held 10 bases outside the gene matches. The CDR3 DNA reads TGTGCCAGCAGCTTTCCCACTAGCGGGGCCTCGTATGAGCAGTTCTTC. It codes for CASSFPTSGASYEQFF.

This clonotype was seen only a few times. CDR3 bases: TGTGCCAGCTCACCACTCTCCTCTGACGAAAGACAGCCCCAGCATTTT. Translating gives CASSPLSSDERQPQHF. The chain recombines TRBV18 with TRBJ1-5, with unresolved D. Trimming pared 1 base from V and 7 bases from J, leaving 17 bases between. Germline CDR1 and CDR2: KGHSH and LQKENI. This CDR3 spans 16 amino acids.

The rearrangement joins TRBV21-1 to TRBJ2-7; TRBD1 is the table's D call, not checked against the DNA. TRBV21-1 is a pseudogene segment. The CDR3 spans 16 residues. The CDR3 DNA reads TGTGCCAGCAACGAGAACCACGGAACCCCCTTTTACGAGCAGTACTTC. Translating gives CASNENHGTPFYEQYF.

This clonotype showed up many times. The chain has TRBV12-3 or TRBV12-4 and TRBJ2-7; 11 nucleotides line up with TRBD2. Trimming took 6 bases from V and 5 from J; bases not matched to a gene: 6. The CDR3 runs 14 residues. The CDR3 DNA reads TGTGCCAGCAGAGTAGCGGGGGGGCTTAACGAGCAGTACTTC. Its translation is CASRVAGGLNEQYF.

This clonotype was seen many times. The CDR3, as DNA: TGTGCCAGCTCAGCTCCTAGCGGGGGGAGTGCCAAAAACATTCAGTACTTC. It yields the protein CASSAPSGGSAKNIQYF. The chain carries TRBV18 and TRBJ2-4; 11 nucleotides agree with TRBD2. Germline V CDR1 and CDR2: KGHSH, LQKENI. The CDR3 consists of 17 residues. J was trimmed by 1 base and V by 5 bases; bases with no gene match: 7.

Concerning this clonotype: Being one base from a much bigger clone, this may be a read error. This chain joins TRBV5-1 and TRBJ2-5; possibly TRBD1 for D (5 bases). Germline-derived CDR1 and CDR2 are SGHRS and YFSETQ. The CDR3 is 15 amino acids. V gave up 4 bases and J gave up 3 bases, with 16 bases separating them. CDR3 loop: CASSVSATGKETQYF. For the CDR3, the DNA is TGCGCCAGCAGCGTGTCGGCAACAGGCAAAGAGACCCAGTACTTC.

The rearrangement joins TRBV3-1 to TRBJ1-6, with D possibly matching TRBD1 (6 bases). The CDR3 consists of 18 residues. Trimming left V 0 bases short and J 6 bases short, with 18 bases between. The germline CDR1 and CDR2 sequences are LGHDT and YNNKEL (reference sequence). As DNA, the CDR3 is TGTGCCAGCAGCCAAGACCGGCCGATACAGGGATTTAATTCACCCCTCCACTTT. Translated, it gives CASSQDRPIQGFNSPLHF.

This clonotype was detected only a few times. The chain joins TRBV10-3 to TRBJ1-2; D gene unclear. The germline V gene has CDR1 ENHRY and CDR2 SYGVKD. V was shortened by 4 bases and J by 1 base, with 16 bases between the two germline ends. The CDR3 is made up of 16 amino acids. The CDR3 spells CAISGQGLPLNYGYTF. Written as DNA, the CDR3 is TGTGCCATCAGTGGACAAGGACTCCCTCTTAACTATGGCTACACCTTC.

This clonotype was counted at least ten times. This chain links TRBV7-2 with TRBJ2-3; D uncertain. Germline loops: CDR1 SGHTA, CDR2 FQGNSA. The V and J ends lost 4 bases and 5 bases respectively, with 4 bases between them. The CDR3 has 11 amino acids. Here the CDR3 DNA reads TGTGCCAGCAGCTCCCTAGATACGCAGTATTTT. Translation: CASSSLDTQYF.

V gene TRBV11-2 combines with J gene TRBJ2-4; 7 bases align to TRBD1. V lost 2 bases and J lost 0; bases outside the gene matches: 4. The CDR3 is 16 residues long. CDR1 SGHAT and CDR2 FQNNGV come from the germline V gene. The CDR3 nucleotides read TGTGCCAGCAGCTTAATACAGGGGCGAGCCAAAAACATTCAGTACTTC. It codes for CASSLIQGRAKNIQYF.

This rearrangement joins TRBV6-1 to TRBJ2-3; 7 bases line up with TRBD1. From germline, CDR1 is MNHNS and CDR2 SASEGT. V lost 4 bases, J lost 3 bases, and 7 bases stayed unmatched. This CDR3 has 15 residues. CDR3 protein: CASSGARGTTDTQYF. CDR3 DNA sequence: TGTGCCAGCAGTGGGGCCAGGGGGACAACAGATACGCAGTATTTT.

At least ten counts were recorded for this clonotype. This chain connects TRBV2 to TRBJ1-2; D gene uncertain. This CDR3 contains 13 residues. Germline values: CDR1 SNHLY, CDR2 FYNNEI. V lost 4 bases to trimming and J lost 8 bases, with 14 bases between them. The CDR3, as DNA: TGTGCCAGCAGTGGCTTCAGAGACCAGGGCTACACCTTC. Residues: CASSGFRDQGYTF.

This clonotype occurred many times. The V call is TRBV5-1, the J call TRBJ2-3, with 9 positions matching TRBD1. Germline loops: CDR1 SGHRS, CDR2 YFSETQ. The length of the CDR3 is 16 residues. The J segment lost 0 bases and the V segment lost 6 bases, leaving 8 bases of the junction unmatched. CDR3: CASTQGTGPSTDTQYF. In nucleotides, the CDR3 is TGCGCCAGCACACAGGGGACAGGGCCTAGCACAGATACGCAGTATTTT. Looking up the rest from reference TRBV5-1 and TRBJ2-3 gives the full variable domain: KAGVTQTPRYLIKTRGQQVTLSCSPISGHRSVSWYQQTPGQGLQFLFEYFSETQRNKGNFPGRFSGRQFSNSRSEMNVSTLELGDSALYLCASTQGTGPSTDTQYFGPGTRLTVL.

The gene calls are TRBV29-1 and TRBJ1-1, with a tentative D call TRBD1 (5 bases). The germline V gene encodes CDR1 SQVTM and CDR2 ANQGSEA. CDR3 size: 13 residues. With 3 bases removed from V and 5 bases from J, the gap between germline ends came to 13 bases. CDR3 bases: TGCAGCGTTGATAGCCGGGGACGAACTGAAGCTTTCTTT. As protein: CSVDSRGRTEAFF. The variable domain in full, completed from reference TRBV29-1 and TRBJ1-1, reads SAVISQKPSRDICQRGTSLTIQCQVDSQVTMMFWYRQQPGQSLTLIATANQGSEATYESGFVIDKFPISRPNLTFSTLTVSNMSPEDSSIYLCSVDSRGRTEAFFGQGTRLTVV.

The V and J genes are TRBV4-1 and TRBJ2-7; TRBD2 aligns across 11 bases. V gave up 6 bases and J gave up 2 bases; unmatched junction bases: 15. Per germline, CDR1 MGHRA and CDR2 YSYEKL. The CDR3 sequence is 18 residues long. The CDR3 sequence: CASRLTSGGFDVTYEQYF. CDR3 nucleotides: TGCGCCAGCAGGCTTACTAGCGGGGGTTTCGACGTTACCTACGAGCAGTACTTC.

This clonotype was seen repeatedly, ten times or more. This sequence joins TRBV20-1 and TRBJ1-1; 7 positions match TRBD1. Germline V gene lookup returns CDR1 DFQATT and CDR2 SNEGSKA (reference sequence). The CDR3 has 14 amino acids. V was pared by 0 bases and J by 10 bases, with 11 bases of the junction left unmatched. The CDR3 here is CSARDRGGQWIAFF. In DNA form, the CDR3 reads TGCAGTGCTAGAGATCGGGGGGGACAGTGGATAGCTTTCTTT.

In its sample, this clonotype was seen many times. CDR3 DNA: TGTGCCAGCAGTTTGGGCAAGAACACTGAAGCTTTCTTT. It encodes CASSLGKNTEAFF. V gene TRBV28 combines with J gene TRBJ1-1, with D unresolved. CDR1 and CDR2 (germline): MDHEN, SYDVKM. The CDR3 covers 13 residues. V was shortened by 3 bases and J by 1 base, with 6 bases between the two germline ends.

Remarks on this clonotype: One end of the junction does not line up with germline, which may come from a read error. The J gene is TRBJ1-6, the V gene TRBV9; D is perhaps TRBD1 (5 bases). The CDR3 is 17 amino acids. Germline V gene lookup returns CDR1 SGDLS and CDR2 YYNGEE. This chain's CDR3 is CASSAWPVSGADSSLHF. The CDR3 region has the DNA TGTGCCAGCAGCGCATGGCCCGTGAGCGGGGCGGATTCATCCCTCCACTTT. The whole variable domain, remainder taken from reference TRBV9 and TRBJ1-6, is DSGVTQTPKHLITATGQRVTLRCSPRSGDLSVYWYQQSLDQGLQFLIQYYNGEERAKGNILERFSAQQFPDLHSELNLSSLELGDSALYFCASSAWPVSGADSSLHFGNGTRLTVT.

This clonotype showed up many times. This chain uses TRBV4-3 with TRBJ2-3; D unclear. Per germline, CDR1 LGHNA and CDR2 YSLEER. Trimming shortened V by 4 bases and J by 0 bases, and 8 bases separated the two germline ends. This CDR3 is 14 amino acids long. CDR3 coding DNA: TGCGCCAGCAGCCTCGATACTAGCACAGATACGCAGTATTTT. Residues: CASSLDTSTDTQYF.

This clonotype came up many times. The chain links TRBV9 to TRBJ1-2, with D uncertain. Germline-derived CDR1 and CDR2 are SGDLS and YYNGEE. V dropped 0 bases and J dropped 8 bases, with 8 bases sitting between them. CDR3 length: 12 amino acids. The CDR3, as DNA: TGTGCCAGCAGCGTAGAGGGTTTCGGCTACACCTTC. Amino acid sequence: CASSVEGFGYTF.

The rearrangement joins TRBV5-1 to TRBJ2-2; 9 bases agree with TRBD1. V lost 3 bases, J lost 3 bases, and 3 bases stayed unmatched. Germline values: CDR1 SGHRS, CDR2 YFSETQ. The CDR3 extends over 15 amino acids. This chain's CDR3 is CASSSDRGYTGELFF. The DNA for the CDR3 is TGCGCCAGCAGCTCGGACAGGGGTTACACCGGGGAGCTGTTTTTT.

Points on this clonotype: Mismatch with germline at one junction end may stem from a read error. The chain combines TRBV6-5 with TRBJ1-5; 10 bases match TRBD1. The CDR3 runs 18 residues. Germline assignment: CDR1 MNHEY and CDR2 SVGAGI. The CDR3 nucleotides are TGTGCCGGCAGAAGACAGGGGACAGGGGTCGGAGTGGATCAGCCCCAGCATTTT. This encodes CAGRRQGTGVGVDQPQHF.

The genes are TRBV27 and TRBJ1-6; D is unclear. Deletions cut 6 bases from V and 7 bases from J, with 7 bases between. CDR3 length: 12 amino acids. Germline V lookup: CDR1 MNHEY, CDR2 SMNVEV (reference sequence). The CDR3 loop reads CASSTLNSPLHF. CDR3 nucleotide sequence: TGTGCCAGCAGCACCTTGAATTCACCCCTCCACTTT.

This clonotype was detected ten times or more. The chain carries TRBV2 and TRBJ2-1; D uncertain. The CDR3 has 12 residues. With 5 bases removed from V and 5 bases from J, the gap between germline ends came to 7 bases. The germline V gene has CDR1 SNHLY and CDR2 FYNNEI. CDR3 amino acids: CASSITNNEQFF. Here the CDR3 DNA reads TGTGCCAGCAGTATAACGAACAATGAGCAGTTCTTC.

The genes are TRBV7-2 and TRBJ1-1; no definite D call. The V and J ends lost 0 bases and 7 bases respectively, with 6 bases between them. CDR1 and CDR2 from the germline V gene are SGHTA and FQGNSA. The CDR3 is made up of 12 amino acids. The CDR3 DNA reads as TGTGCCAGCAGCTTAGCTAGGGTTGAAGCTTTCTTT. Translating gives CASSLARVEAFF.

The rearrangement joins TRBV6-1 to TRBJ2-1, with unresolved D. V was shortened by 7 bases and J by 9 bases, with 19 bases between the two germline ends. The CDR3 spans 14 residues. Per the germline V gene, CDR1 is MNHNS and CDR2 is SASEGT. CDR3 residues: CASIGTATWGEQFF. The CDR3 DNA is TGTGCCAGCATTGGTACCGCGACCTGGGGTGAGCAGTTCTTC.

This clonotype was observed many times. The gene calls are TRBV2 and TRBJ2-7; 7 positions agree with TRBD1. The length of the CDR3 is 14 residues. The ends lost 2 bases at V and 3 bases at J; junction bases unmatched: 4. Per germline, CDR1 SNHLY and CDR2 FYNNEI. CDR3 amino acids: CASSEMRQGYEQYF. The CDR3 DNA reads TGTGCCAGCAGTGAAATGAGACAGGGCTACGAGCAGTACTTC.

This clonotype appeared many times. The gene calls are TRBV10-3 and TRBJ2-2; 10 bases fit TRBD2. Germline V gene lookup returns CDR1 ENHRY and CDR2 SYGVKD. After removal of 10 bases from V and 7 bases from J, the junction contained 12 bases not matched to a gene. CDR3 size: 15 residues. CDR3 sequence reads: CATTPGTSEIGELFF. In nucleotides, the CDR3 is TGTGCCACCACCCCCGGGACTAGCGAAATCGGGGAGCTGTTTTTT.